Below, one T cell receptor (beta chain) is given with its context. Its antigen is as yet unknown. The data derive from a study of type 1 and type 2 diabetes patients. Study information: Samples came from type 1 diabetic, type 2 diabetic or nondiabetic people, recruited in China. From PBMCs, CD4+ and CD8+ T cells were isolated by magnetic microbeads. The study, taken as a whole, reports: Type 1 diabetes repertoires were significantly less diverse than type 2 diabetes ones.

The CDR3 is made up of 14 amino acids. V lost 2 bases and J lost 5, with 12 bases in between. CDR1 is WNHNN, CDR2 SYGVQD, per germline (reference sequence). Peripheral blood, roughly 9.1 milliliters per participant, was collected. PCR was run on genomic DNA. Amplification of the beta chain CDR3 used 30 forward and 13 reverse multiplex primers. TCRdb re-analysed the multiplex PCR reads in MiXCR, keeping a single row per CDR3 protein. Here the sample spans 270,000 or so distinct CDR3 sequences, around 50% being singletons. The rearrangement uses TRBV10-1 and TRBJ2-5; the D gene is possibly TRBD1 (7 bases). The sample was peripheral blood mononuclear cells (PBMCs). The sequence was obtained from a man in his late teens or twenties with type 2 diabetes. CDR3 sequence: CASSEDREVETQYF. The DNA for the CDR3 is TGCGCCAGCAGTGAGGACAGGGAGGTCGAGACCCAGTACTTC.